In this sample, the clone carrying this T cell receptor (beta chain) turned up a few times. The CDR3 sequence is 15 residues long. Germline V gene data show CDR1 as LNHNV and CDR2 as YYDKDF (reference sequence). V was pared by 5 bases and J by 4 bases, with 18 bases between. The record originates from a study of CD8+ T cells in alopecia areata. Reverse transcription of extracted RNA yielded cDNA, which provided the sequencing template. Sequencing was performed with immunoSEQ multiplex PCR; in TCRdb, only in-frame clones are kept and a portion is missing. Among 140,000 to 150,000 clones listed, approximately 50% were seen once.

The specimen comprised CD4+ T cells sorted from blood, sampled at week 0. This sequence joins TRBV15 and TRBJ2-7; D may be TRBD1 or TRBD2 (5 bases each). This sequence originates from a human donor with alopecia areata. CDR3 loop: CATSGDGSPLYEQYF. CDR3 bases: TGTGCCACCAGCGGGGACGGTTCGCCGCTATACGAGCAGTACTTC.